The 31 T cell receptor beta chains below all came from one sample that was sequenced in a study of beta chain features in type 1 diabetes. Study-wide results and limits: Type 1 diabetes patients had moderately but significantly shorter TCRB CDR3s in all four CD4+ subsets.

Isolated RNA was reverse transcribed in full, so expressed TCRB transcripts were sequenced. The protocol was immunoSEQ multiplex PCR, while the TCRdb copy is restricted to in-frame clones and leaves out a portion. The profile shows around 280,000 clones, roughly 15% of them singletons. Their antigens remain unidentified. Sample: naive CD4+ T cells from blood. These receptors originate from a man between 18 and 35 years old with type 1 diabetes.

There are a few counts of this clone. This chain joins TRBV28 and TRBJ2-7; TRBD2 is a possible D gene (6 bases). The CDR3 totals 15 residues. Per germline, CDR1 MDHEN and CDR2 SYDVKM. V lost 6 bases to trimming and J lost 1 base, with 16 bases between them. The CDR3 DNA follows: TGTGCCAGCAGCCGTCCGGGACTTCGATCCTACGAGCAGTACTTC. Translation: CASSRPGLRSYEQYF. The full variable domain, in which reference TRBV28 and TRBJ2-7 provide the parts outside the CDR3, is DVKVTQSSRYLVKRTGEKVFLECVQDMDHENMFWYRQDPGLGLRLIYFSYDVKMKEKGDIPEGYSVSREKKERFSLILESASTNQTSMYLCASSRPGLRSYEQYFGPGTRLTVT.

This clone has a handful of counts. The V and J genes are TRBV5-1 and TRBJ2-7, with 13 nucleotides matching TRBD2. Germline CDR1 is SGHRS and CDR2 is YFSETQ. This CDR3 contains 15 residues. J gave up 2 bases and V 2 bases, and 1 base lay outside the gene matches. The CDR3 sequence is CASSFGTSGAYEQYF. The CDR3 DNA is TGCGCCAGCAGCTTCGGGACTAGCGGGGCCTACGAGCAGTACTTC.

This chain connects TRBV5-1 to TRBJ1-4, with 9 bases matching TRBD1. CDR3 length equals 14 residues. Germline V CDR1 and CDR2: SGHRS, YFSETQ. Germline trimming cut 3 bases from V and 8 bases from J; bases unmatched to any gene: 5. As DNA, the CDR3 is TGCGCCAGCAGCTCCAGGGACAGGGACGAAAAACTGTTTTTT. Amino acid sequence: CASSSRDRDEKLFF.

Notes on this clone: Other DNA sequences in the sample encode the same CDR3. The J gene is TRBJ1-5, the V gene TRBV30; 7 bases match TRBD1. The CDR3 covers 15 residues. J gave up 2 bases and V 1 base, and 5 bases lay outside the gene matches. Germline V gene data show CDR1 as GTSNPN and CDR2 as SVGIG (reference sequence). The CDR3 loop is CAWSGQGLGNQPQHF. The DNA of the CDR3 is TGTGCCTGGAGTGGACAGGGTCTGGGCAATCAGCCCCAGCATTTT.

The table lists this clone with a few counts. The chain couples TRBV25-1 to TRBJ1-1; 9 bases agree with TRBD1. Looked up from germline, CDR1 is MGHDK and CDR2 is SYGVNS. V lost 8 bases, J lost 0 bases, and 4 bases stayed unmatched. This CDR3 has 14 amino acids. CDR3 coding DNA: TGTGCCAGCGGAGGACAGGGGATGAACACTGAAGCTTTCTTT. This codes for CASGGQGMNTEAFF. Full variable domain (remainder filled in from reference TRBV25-1 and TRBJ1-1): EADIYQTPRYLVIGTGKKITLECSQTMGHDKMYWYQQDPGMELHLIHYSYGVNSTEKGDLSSESTVSRIRTEHFPLTLESARPSHTSQYLCASGGQGMNTEAFFGQGTRLTVV.

This sequence joins TRBV7-2 and TRBJ2-7; 8 bases are shared with TRBD2. Germline V gene sequence: CDR1 SGHTA, CDR2 FQGNSA. Trimming took 3 bases from V and 5 from J; bases not matched to a gene: 6. The CDR3 length is 14 residues. The CDR3 loop reads CASSFSGAQDEQYF. The CDR3, as DNA: TGTGCCAGCAGCTTTAGCGGGGCCCAGGACGAGCAGTACTTC.

This chain links TRBV7-8 with TRBJ1-1; no clear D gene. Germline V gene sequence: CDR1 SGHVS, CDR2 FQNEAQ. Trimming cost V 1 base and J 7 bases, with 7 bases left between them. The CDR3 contains 12 residues. This CDR3 is CASSLGPGEAFF. CDR3 coding DNA: TGTGCCAGCAGCTTAGGTCCGGGTGAAGCTTTCTTT.

This clone came up a few times. This rearrangement joins TRBV4-1 to TRBJ2-5; TRBD1 matches at 9 bases. Germline values: CDR1 MGHRA, CDR2 YSYEKL. The CDR3 totals 16 residues. The V and J ends lost 2 bases and 5 bases, in that order; junction bases with no gene match: 9. The CDR3 bases are TGCGCCAGCAGCCAAATAACAGGGGGCAGAAGGGAGACCCAGTACTTC. Translated: CASSQITGGRRETQYF.

The chain links TRBV9 to TRBJ2-5; 8 nucleotides align to TRBD2. The CDR3 totals 15 residues. V shed 1 base, J shed 3 bases, and the junction held 5 bases outside the gene matches. Per the germline V gene, CDR1 is SGDLS and CDR2 is YYNGEE. For the CDR3, the DNA is TGTGCCAGCAGCGTAAGTGGTAGCGGGAAAGAGACCCAGTACTTC. Its protein product is CASSVSGSGKETQYF. The full variable domain, rest sourced from reference TRBV9 and TRBJ2-5, is DSGVTQTPKHLITATGQRVTLRCSPRSGDLSVYWYQQSLDQGLQFLIQYYNGEERAKGNILERFSAQQFPDLHSELNLSSLELGDSALYFCASSVSGSGKETQYFGPGTRLLVL.

The chain recombines TRBV4-3 with TRBJ2-7; unclear D gene. The V and J ends lost 1 base and 1 base respectively, with 17 bases between them. Germline V gene sequence: CDR1 LGHNA, CDR2 YSLEER. The CDR3 contains 17 residues. Here the CDR3 reads CASSQVVTVKTSYEQYF. The CDR3 nucleotides are TGCGCCAGCAGCCAAGTGGTTACAGTCAAGACATCCTACGAGCAGTACTTC.

The J gene is TRBJ2-3, the V gene TRBV5-4; 11 bases are shared with TRBD2. With V trimmed by 0 bases and J by 7 bases, 1 base remained unmatched. CDR3 length equals 14 residues. Germline values: CDR1 SGHNT, CDR2 YYREEE (reference sequence). CDR3 nucleotides: TGTGCCAGCAGCTTGGGACTAGCGGGGAATACGCAGTATTTT. Encoded protein: CASSLGLAGNTQYF.

This clone was detected only a few times. The CDR3: CASSLDGNYGYTF. The CDR3 coding sequence is TGTGCCAGCAGCTTGGACGGTAACTATGGCTACACCTTC. The chain recombines TRBV5-4 with TRBJ1-2; no definite D call. Trimming shortened V by 0 bases and J by 1 base, and 4 bases separated the two germline ends. There are 13 residues in the CDR3. The germline V gene has CDR1 SGHNT and CDR2 YYREEE (reference sequence).

The V call is TRBV7-2, the J call TRBJ1-3, with D uncertain. The CDR3 contains 16 residues. Germline V gene lookup returns CDR1 SGHTA and CDR2 FQGNSA. Trimming cost V 2 bases and J 3 bases, with 14 bases left between them. The CDR3, as DNA: TGTGCCAGCAGCTTATTCGGGCGGACTTATGGAAACACCATATATTTT. It specifies CASSLFGRTYGNTIYF. Complete variable domain (other parts from reference TRBV7-2 and TRBJ1-3): GAGVSQSPSNKVTEKGKDVELRCDPISGHTALYWYRQSLGQGLEFLIYFQGNSAPDKSGLPSDRFSAERTGGSVSTLTIQRTQQEDSAVYLCASSLFGRTYGNTIYFGEGSWLTVV.

This clone was counted a few times. CDR3 residues: CASSQRLPGQGTDTQYF. In nucleotides, the CDR3 is TGTGCCAGCAGCCAAAGGTTACCGGGACAGGGGACAGATACGCAGTATTTT. The chain couples TRBV14 to TRBJ2-3; TRBD1 matches at 10 bases. Germline V gene data show CDR1 as SGHDN and CDR2 as FVKESK. CDR3 size: 17 residues. Losses at the gene ends were 2 bases for V and 3 bases for J; bases not matched to a gene: 8.

This clone was seen a handful of times. The V call is TRBV30, the J call TRBJ2-5; 13 positions agree with TRBD2. Per germline, CDR1 GTSNPN and CDR2 SVGIG (reference sequence). V shed 4 bases, J shed 4 bases, and the junction held 6 bases outside the gene matches. This CDR3 has 15 residues. The CDR3 DNA reads TGTGCCTGGAAAACTAGCGGGAGGGCCCGAGAGACCCAGTACTTC. Protein: CAWKTSGRARETQYF.

This clone has only a few counts. The chain has TRBV29-1 and TRBJ1-1; the D gene is possibly TRBD1 (5 bases). The length of the CDR3 is 12 residues. Germline CDR1 SQVTM, CDR2 ANQGSEA. V was pared by 3 bases and J by 1 base, with 6 bases between. CDR3 DNA: TGCAGCGTTGACAGGGCGAACACTGAAGCTTTCTTT. It translates to CSVDRANTEAFF.

The chain uses TRBV28 and TRBJ2-7, with D perhaps TRBD1 (5 bases). Per germline, CDR1 MDHEN and CDR2 SYDVKM. V shed 3 bases and J shed 5 bases, with 14 bases lying between them. This CDR3 region has 14 residues. The CDR3 DNA sequence: TGTGCCAGCAGTTTCTCGGCAGGGAATGACGAGCAGTACTTC. It is translated as CASSFSAGNDEQYF.

This chain links TRBV6-5 with TRBJ1-2, with a possible D match to TRBD1 (6 bases). CDR1 and CDR2 from the germline V gene are MNHEY and SVGAGI. The ends were cut back, 6 bases at V and 8 bases at J, with 16 bases in the middle. The CDR3 is 13 amino acids. The CDR3 sequence is CASRPQGSGGYTF. CDR3 nucleotide sequence: TGTGCCAGCAGACCACAGGGATCTGGAGGCTACACCTTC.

The sample holds one count of this clone. CDR3 nucleotides: TGCGCCAGCAGTGAGTCGTTCCGGGGAGGCTACACCTTC. Encoded protein: CASSESFRGGYTF. The rearrangement links TRBV10-1 to TRBJ1-2; no reliable D call. Germline V CDR1 and CDR2: WNHNN, SYGVQD (reference sequence). This CDR3 is 13 amino acids long. Trimming cost V 0 bases and J 8 bases, with 10 bases left between them.

This chain connects TRBV5-1 to TRBJ2-4, with 9 bases identical to TRBD1. The ends lost 4 bases at V and 0 bases at J; junction bases unmatched: 17. The CDR3 loop spans 20 amino acids. Germline values: CDR1 SGHRS, CDR2 YFSETQ. The CDR3 DNA reads TGCGCCAGCAGCCTGCAACGTAATACAGGGGGCCCCTTAGCCAAAAACATTCAGTACTTC. Translated, it gives CASSLQRNTGGPLAKNIQYF.

The genes are TRBV18 and TRBJ2-5; possible D gene TRBD1, 5 bases. V was clipped by 2 bases and J by 5 bases, with 9 bases between them. The CDR3 covers 13 residues. Per germline, CDR1 KGHSH and CDR2 LQKENI. CDR3 protein: CASSPDRAETQYF. CDR3 sequence (DNA): TGTGCCAGCTCACCAGACAGAGCGGAGACCCAGTACTTC.

Only a few counts were recorded for this clone. This chain links TRBV4-3 with TRBJ2-3; TRBD2 matches at 8 bases. Germline CDR1 and CDR2: LGHNA and YSLEER. V was pared by 1 base and J by 0 bases, with 6 bases of the junction left unmatched. This CDR3 contains 17 residues. The CDR3 here is CASSQVLSGGSTDTQYF. DNA of the CDR3: TGCGCCAGCAGCCAAGTACTCAGCGGGGGAAGCACAGATACGCAGTATTTT.

This clone was detected a few times. The gene calls are TRBV19 and TRBJ2-5, with D perhaps TRBD1 (6 bases). With 2 bases removed from V and 11 bases from J, the gap between germline ends came to 9 bases. CDR1 is LNHDA and CDR2 is SQIVND in the germline V gene (reference sequence). The CDR3 totals 11 residues. CDR3 in DNA: TGTGCCAGTAGTATAAAGGACAGTCAGTACTTC. This sequence encodes CASSIKDSQYF. Drawing the rest from reference TRBV19 and TRBJ2-5, the complete variable domain is DGGITQSPKYLFRKEGQNVTLSCEQNLNHDAMYWYRQDPGQGLRLIYYSQIVNDFQKGDIAEGYSVSREKKESFPLTVTSAQKNPTAFYLCASSIKDSQYFGPGTRLLVL.

The rearrangement links TRBV4-2 to TRBJ2-7, with 8 bases matching TRBD2. The trim removed 0 bases at V and 3 bases at J, leaving 7 bases unmatched. The CDR3 covers 16 residues. Germline CDR1 reads LGHNA; CDR2 reads YNFKEQ. CDR3 residues: CASSQEIAGGFYEQYF. CDR3 DNA: TGTGCCAGCAGCCAAGAAATTGCGGGAGGCTTCTACGAGCAGTACTTC.

This clone appeared a few times. V usage is TRBV28 and J usage is TRBJ1-1; D is unresolved. The CDR3 has 13 amino acids. Per the germline V gene, CDR1 is MDHEN and CDR2 is SYDVKM. Trimming pared 7 bases from V and 5 bases from J, leaving 14 bases between. The CDR3 DNA is TGTGCCAGCACCAACGGGGATTGGACTGAAGCTTTCTTT. Amino acid sequence: CASTNGDWTEAFF.

This clone showed up just a few times. The chain combines TRBV7-2 with TRBJ2-4; D may be TRBD2 (5 bases). V lost 5 bases and J lost 4, with 15 bases in between. The germline V gene encodes CDR1 SGHTA and CDR2 FQGNSA. The CDR3 runs to 15 residues. CDR3 in amino acids: CASSRSGVGKNIQYF. CDR3 DNA: TGTGCCAGCAGCCGAAGCGGCGTCGGGAAAAACATTCAGTACTTC. Full variable domain (remainder filled in from reference TRBV7-2 and TRBJ2-4): GAGVSQSPSNKVTEKGKDVELRCDPISGHTALYWYRQSLGQGLEFLIYFQGNSAPDKSGLPSDRFSAERTGGSVSTLTIQRTQQEDSAVYLCASSRSGVGKNIQYFGAGTRLSVL.

A few counts support this clone. CDR3 region: CAWSRSTGNTIYF. DNA of the CDR3: TGTGCCTGGAGTAGGAGTACTGGAAACACCATATATTTT. V is TRBV30 and J is TRBJ1-3, with no clear D. Germline V gives CDR1 GTSNPN, CDR2 SVGIG (reference sequence). The CDR3 runs to 13 residues. V gave up 2 bases and J gave up 2 bases, with 7 bases separating them.

The V call is TRBV5-4, the J call TRBJ2-5; 12 nucleotides match TRBD2. Trimming took 7 bases from V and 4 from J; bases not matched to a gene: 5. The germline V gene encodes CDR1 SGHNT and CDR2 YYREEE (reference sequence). The CDR3 has 14 amino acids. In DNA form, the CDR3 reads TGTGCCAGCGGTCCGGGACTAGCGGGAGAGACCCAGTACTTC. Translation gives CASGPGLAGETQYF. The full variable domain, completed using reference TRBV5-4 and TRBJ2-5, is ETGVTQSPTHLIKTRGQQVTLRCSSQSGHNTVSWYQQALGQGPQFIFQYYREEENGRGNFPPRFSGLQFPNYSSELNVNALELDDSALYLCASGPGLAGETQYFGPGTRLLVL.

This clone was counted between two and nine times. This chain uses TRBV7-2 with TRBJ2-7, with TRBD1 matching over 8 bases. The germline V gene has CDR1 SGHTA and CDR2 FQGNSA. CDR3 length equals 15 residues. With 5 bases clipped from V and 3 bases from J, the junction kept 9 bases outside the gene matches. For the CDR3, the DNA is TGTGCCAGCAGCCTCAGGACAGGGTGGATCTACGAGCAGTACTTC. Translation: CASSLRTGWIYEQYF.

The gene calls are TRBV28 and TRBJ2-3, with 13 bases identical to TRBD2. The CDR3 length is 17 residues. Germline values: CDR1 MDHEN, CDR2 SYDVKM. Germline trimming cut 4 bases from V and 2 bases from J; bases unmatched to any gene: 6. The DNA for the CDR3 is TGTGCCAGCAGTTCCTGGACTAGCGGGAGCCCCACAGATACGCAGTATTTT. It yields the protein CASSSWTSGSPTDTQYF.

V usage is TRBV7-2 and J usage is TRBJ2-1, with TRBD2 matching 9 bases. The ends lost 5 bases at V and 5 bases at J; junction bases unmatched: 7. CDR3 length equals 15 residues. The germline gives CDR1 SGHTA, CDR2 FQGNSA. Written as DNA, the CDR3 is TGTGCCAGCAGCATTAGCGGGAGATACAACAATGAGCAGTTCTTC. Protein product: CASSISGRYNNEQFF.